The rows below give T cell receptor beta chains drawn from one sample of a study of blood T cell repertoires in COVID-19. The method was immunoSEQ multiplex PCR; TCRdb's version includes in-frame clones alone and lacks a portion of them. The sample has over 200,000 clones; about nine tenths are singletons. The sequencing sample was made of peripheral blood. These receptors were taken from a man aged 60 to 69 who had recovered from COVID-19. Both conserved end residues are part of each CDR3. A D gene is named only where the DNA matches it firmly. Not all rows give a size; the values are once, few, many and, for expanded clones, a class.

D: TRBD1
V: TRBV18
size: NA
J: TRBJ2-3
CDR3: CASSPILDRQKKTQYF
DNA: TGTGCCAGCTCACCGATATTGGACAGGCAAAAAAAGACGCAGTATTTT

D: NA
V: TRBV5-4
size: NA
J: TRBJ2-3
CDR3: CASSGGQSTSTDTQYF
DNA: TGTGCCAGCAGCGGCGGACAGTCAACTAGCACAGATACGCAGTATTTT

D: TRBD1
V: TRBV5-4
size: NA
J: TRBJ2-7
CDR3: CASSFGTGDSSYEQYF
DNA: TGTGCCAGCAGCTTCGGGACAGGGGATAGTTCCTACGAGCAGTACTTC

D: TRBD2
V: TRBV11-2
size: NA
J: TRBJ2-3
CDR3: CASSSRGGDTDTQYF
DNA: TGTGCCAGCAGCTCCCGGGGGGGCGACACAGATACGCAGTATTTT

D: NA
V: TRBV10-3
size: NA
J: TRBJ1-1
CDR3: CAISENRGSGTEAFF
DNA: TGTGCCATCAGTGAGAATCGAGGGTCGGGCACTGAAGCTTTCTTT

D: TRBD1
V: TRBV28
size: NA
J: TRBJ1-2
CDR3: CASSLGRDRDYGYTF
DNA: TGTGCCAGCAGTTTGGGGCGAGACAGGGATTATGGCTACACCTTC

D: NA
V: TRBV5-4
size: NA
J: TRBJ1-3
CDR3: CASSLDRGNTIYF
DNA: TGTGCCAGCAGCTTGGACAGGGGAAACACCATATATTTT

D: NA
V: TRBV4-1
size: NA
J: TRBJ1-3
CDR3: CASSQELTSSGNTIYF
DNA: TGCGCCAGCAGCCAAGAATTAACGAGCTCTGGAAACACCATATATTTT

D: NA
V: TRBV5-4
size: NA
J: TRBJ2-2
CDR3: CASSLRGAGAGELFF
DNA: TGTGCCAGCAGCTTGAGGGGCGCTGGAGCCGGGGAGCTGTTTTTT

D: TRBD2
V: TRBV27
size: NA
J: TRBJ2-7
CDR3: CASSFSGWEGPYEQYF
DNA: TGTGCCAGCAGTTTTAGCGGGTGGGAGGGCCCTTACGAGCAGTACTTC

D: NA
V: TRBV7-8
size: NA
J: TRBJ1-5
CDR3: CASSRGGWTLNQPQHF
DNA: TGTGCCAGCAGCCGGGGGGGTTGGACACTCAATCAGCCCCAGCATTTT

D: NA
V: TRBV28
size: NA
J: TRBJ2-7
CDR3: CASGSRVRYSYEQYF
DNA: TGTGCCAGCGGCAGCAGGGTGCGATACTCCTACGAGCAGTACTTC

D: TRBD1
V: TRBV6-2/TRBV6-3
size: NA
J: TRBJ1-1
CDR3: CASRPTGANTEAFF
DNA: TGTGCCAGCAGACCTACAGGGGCGAACACTGAAGCTTTCTTT

D: NA
V: TRBV3-1/TRBV3-2
size: NA
J: TRBJ2-7
CDR3: CASSQGRTQSSYEQYF
DNA: TGTGCCAGCAGCCAAGGTCGGACACAGAGCTCCTACGAGCAGTACTTC

D: TRBD1
V: TRBV18
size: NA
J: TRBJ2-5
CDR3: CASSSGTGSRETQYF
DNA: TGTGCCAGCTCTTCCGGGACAGGGTCGAGGGAGACCCAGTACTTC

D: TRBD2
V: TRBV3-1/TRBV3-2
size: NA
J: TRBJ2-1
CDR3: CASSPTSGVYNEQFF
DNA: TGTGCCAGCAGCCCAACTAGCGGGGTCTACAATGAGCAGTTCTTC

D: TRBD2
V: TRBV7-2
size: NA
J: TRBJ2-1
CDR3: CASSSRLAGVTLNEQFF
DNA: TGTGCCAGCAGCTCGAGACTAGCGGGGGTCACTTTGAATGAGCAGTTCTTC

D: NA
V: TRBV28
size: once
J: TRBJ1-5
CDR3: CASSLGGIQPQHF
DNA: TGTGCCAGCAGTTTAGGGGGGATCCAGCCCCAGCATTTT

D: TRBD2
V: TRBV28
size: NA
J: TRBJ2-5
CDR3: CASSTTGLGGRETQYF
DNA: TGTGCCAGCAGTACGACGGGACTAGGAGGTCGAGAGACCCAGTACTTC

D: TRBD1
V: TRBV3-1/TRBV3-2
size: NA
J: TRBJ1-2
CDR3: CASSQGVTLLGQGTRNYGYTF
DNA: TGTGCCAGCAGCCAAGGGGTAACTCTCCTGGGACAGGGGACCCGTAACTATGGCTACACCTTC

D: TRBD1
V: TRBV6-5
size: once
J: TRBJ1-5
CDR3: CASSSSDRAGQPQHF
DNA: TGTGCCAGCAGTTCTAGCGACAGGGCAGGCCAGCCCCAGCATTTT

D: NA
V: TRBV2
size: NA
J: TRBJ1-4
CDR3: CASSERKLFF
DNA: TGTGCCAGCAGTGAGAGGAAACTGTTTTTT

D: TRBD1
V: TRBV7-9
size: NA
J: TRBJ1-2
CDR3: CAIEGQVYYGYTF
DNA: TGTGCCATAGAAGGACAGGTTTACTATGGCTACACCTTC

D: TRBD1
V: TRBV5-1
size: few
J: TRBJ1-6
CDR3: CASSFTGVASPLHF
DNA: TGCGCCAGCAGCTTTACAGGGGTTGCTTCACCCCTCCACTTT

D: TRBD2
V: TRBV5-1
size: NA
J: TRBJ2-5
CDR3: CASSPGLGREETQYF
DNA: TGCGCCAGCAGTCCCGGACTGGGGAGGGAAGAGACCCAGTACTTC

D: NA
V: TRBV10-3
size: NA
J: TRBJ1-1
CDR3: CAISESTRRGDTEAFF
DNA: TGTGCCATCAGTGAGTCGACTCGGAGGGGTGACACTGAAGCTTTCTTT

D: NA
V: TRBV23-1
size: NA
J: TRBJ1-2
CDR3: CASRTRGCGYTF
DNA: TGCGCCAGCAGAACCAGGGGTTGCGGCTACACCTTC

D: TRBD1
V: TRBV29-1
size: NA
J: TRBJ1-4
CDR3: CSVGTGPNEKLFF
DNA: TGCAGCGTTGGGACAGGGCCTAATGAAAAACTGTTTTTT

D: TRBD1
V: TRBV12-3/TRBV12-4
size: NA
J: TRBJ1-5
CDR3: CASRKTGNQPQHF
DNA: TGTGCCAGCAGGAAGACAGGGAATCAGCCCCAGCATTTT

D: NA
V: TRBV7-6
size: NA
J: TRBJ1-1
CDR3: CASSPAPGQVMGAFF
DNA: TGTGCCAGCAGCCCAGCACCGGGACAAGTAATGGGAGCTTTCTTT

D: TRBD1
V: TRBV19
size: NA
J: TRBJ1-4
CDR3: CASIRTGGVNNEKLFF
DNA: TGTGCCAGTATACGGACAGGGGGCGTCAATAATGAAAAACTGTTTTTT

D: TRBD2
V: TRBV6-6
size: NA
J: TRBJ2-3
CDR3: CASIAGVLTDTQYF
DNA: TGTGCCAGCATAGCGGGAGTACTAACAGATACGCAGTATTTT

D: TRBD2
V: TRBV5-4
size: NA
J: TRBJ2-5
CDR3: CASSFYSGGDRTQYF
DNA: TGTGCCAGCAGCTTTTACAGCGGGGGGGATCGGACCCAGTACTTC

D: TRBD1
V: TRBV5-4
size: NA
J: TRBJ2-3
CDR3: CASSLGDRGITDTQYF
DNA: TGTGCCAGCAGCTTGGGGGACAGGGGGATCACAGATACGCAGTATTTT

D: TRBD2
V: TRBV24-1
size: NA
J: TRBJ2-1
CDR3: CATSDRSGTPYNEQFF
DNA: TGTGCCACCAGTGATCGAAGCGGGACCCCCTACAATGAGCAGTTCTTC

D: TRBD2
V: TRBV28
size: NA
J: TRBJ2-1
CDR3: CASSPPRRAGNYNEQFF
DNA: TGTGCCAGCAGTCCCCCCCGGAGAGCGGGAAACTACAATGAGCAGTTCTTC

D: NA
V: TRBV12-5
size: NA
J: TRBJ1-2
CDR3: CASGLVGQSYGYTF
DNA: TGTGCTAGTGGTTTGGTAGGACAGTCCTATGGCTACACCTTC

D: TRBD1
V: TRBV5-1
size: NA
J: TRBJ1-3
CDR3: CASSPGTAGNTIYF
DNA: TGCGCCAGCAGCCCCGGGACAGCTGGAAACACCATATATTTT